This TCR beta chain comes out of a study of low-dose radiotherapy and immunotherapy resistance in tumors. This clonotype has a count of ten or more. V was shortened by 3 bases and J by 8 bases, with 11 bases between the two germline ends. The CDR3 length is 12 residues. The germline V gene has CDR1 SGDLS and CDR2 YYNGEE. It was with a constant-region primer and a V-primer adapter that TCRs were amplified over roughly 19 PCR cycles. TCRdb itself ran the reads through MiXCR, one entry per CDR3 protein. The table has roughly 52,000 distinct CDR3 sequences, approximately 33% seen once; the top ten hold approximately 7.6%. Regarding time point: after trial treatment. The treatment was: LDRT plus nivolumab, ipilimumab, low-dose cyclophosphamide and aspirin (RACIN trial). Eligible patients bore advanced solid tumors devoid of tumor-infiltrating lymphocytes.

The TCR sequence derives from a male donor with rectosigmoid adenocarcinoma. This specimen was PBMCs, taken after low-dose radiotherapy plus immunotherapy. The V call is TRBV9, the J call TRBJ1-2; perhaps TRBD1 as D (6 bases). CDR3 bases: TGTGCCAGCAGCGGGACAGATCTGGGCTACACCTTC. This translates into CASSGTDLGYTF. The full variable domain, in which reference TRBV9 and TRBJ1-2 provide the parts outside the CDR3, is DSGVTQTPKHLITATGQRVTLRCSPRSGDLSVYWYQQSLDQGLQFLIQYYNGEERAKGNILERFSAQQFPDLHSELNLSSLELGDSALYFCASSGTDLGYTFGSGTRLTVV.